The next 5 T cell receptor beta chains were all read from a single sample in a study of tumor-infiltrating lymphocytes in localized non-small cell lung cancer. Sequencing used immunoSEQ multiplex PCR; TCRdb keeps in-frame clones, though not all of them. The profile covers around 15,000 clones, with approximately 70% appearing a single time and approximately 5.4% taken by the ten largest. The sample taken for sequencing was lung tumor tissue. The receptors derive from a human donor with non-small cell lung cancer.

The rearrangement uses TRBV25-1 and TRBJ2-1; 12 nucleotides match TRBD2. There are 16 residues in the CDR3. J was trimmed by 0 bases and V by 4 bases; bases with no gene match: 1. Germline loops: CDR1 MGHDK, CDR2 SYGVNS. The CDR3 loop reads CASSGGLAGSYNEQFF. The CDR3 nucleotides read TGTGCCAGCAGTGGGGGACTAGCGGGCTCCTACAATGAGCAGTTCTTC.

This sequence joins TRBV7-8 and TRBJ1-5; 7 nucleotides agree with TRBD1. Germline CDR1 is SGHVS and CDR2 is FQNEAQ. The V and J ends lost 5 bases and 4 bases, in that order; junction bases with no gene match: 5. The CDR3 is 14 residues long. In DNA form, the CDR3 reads TGTGCCAGCAGCCGAGACAGGGCTAATCAGCCCCAGCATTTT. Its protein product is CASSRDRANQPQHF.

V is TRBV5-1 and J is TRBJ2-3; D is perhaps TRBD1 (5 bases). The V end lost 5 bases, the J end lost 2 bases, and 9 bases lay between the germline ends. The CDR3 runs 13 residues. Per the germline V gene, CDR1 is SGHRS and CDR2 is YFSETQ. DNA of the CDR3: TGCGCCAGCAGAGTACAGGCCACAGATACGCAGTATTTT. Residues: CASRVQATDTQYF.

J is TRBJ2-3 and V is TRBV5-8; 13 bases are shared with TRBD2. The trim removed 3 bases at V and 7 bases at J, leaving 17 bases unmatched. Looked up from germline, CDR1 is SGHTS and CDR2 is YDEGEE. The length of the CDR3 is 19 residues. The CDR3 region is CASSYGTSGARGTFNTQYF. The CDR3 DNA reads TGTGCCAGCAGCTACGGGACTAGCGGGGCGAGGGGCACATTTAATACGCAGTATTTT.

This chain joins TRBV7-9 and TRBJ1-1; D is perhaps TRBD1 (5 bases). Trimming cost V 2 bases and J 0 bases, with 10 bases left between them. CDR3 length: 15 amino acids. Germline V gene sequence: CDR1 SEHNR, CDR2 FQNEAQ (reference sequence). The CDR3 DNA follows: TGTGCCAGCAGCTTATGGTGGGGCATGAACACTGAAGCTTTCTTT. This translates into CASSLWWGMNTEAFF.